The TCR beta chain under discussion was sequenced for a study of T cell responses to AZD1222 COVID-19 vaccine. Whole-study findings and limits: It was only five to seven AZD1222 recipients who were seropositive at baseline.

Assay: immunoSEQ multiplex PCR; the TCRdb copy retains only in-frame clones and omits some. Altogether 150,000 to 200,000 clones are present, 90% to 95% being singletons, with the ten largest covering approximately 2.3%. The germline V gene encodes CDR1 LNHNV and CDR2 YYDKDF (reference sequence). The CDR3 contains 17 residues. V was shortened by 4 bases and J by 10 bases, with 26 bases between the two germline ends. This clone was detected only once. Its antigen is not known. This material consisted of peripheral blood, taken on day 0 of AZD1222 vaccination. The chain joins TRBV15 to TRBJ2-1; no firm D call. This TCR came from an adult in good health. The CDR3 DNA follows: TGTGCCACCAGCAACACACCTCAGGTAGACCCTTTTCAAGAGCAGTTCTTC. This sequence encodes CATSNTPQVDPFQEQFF.